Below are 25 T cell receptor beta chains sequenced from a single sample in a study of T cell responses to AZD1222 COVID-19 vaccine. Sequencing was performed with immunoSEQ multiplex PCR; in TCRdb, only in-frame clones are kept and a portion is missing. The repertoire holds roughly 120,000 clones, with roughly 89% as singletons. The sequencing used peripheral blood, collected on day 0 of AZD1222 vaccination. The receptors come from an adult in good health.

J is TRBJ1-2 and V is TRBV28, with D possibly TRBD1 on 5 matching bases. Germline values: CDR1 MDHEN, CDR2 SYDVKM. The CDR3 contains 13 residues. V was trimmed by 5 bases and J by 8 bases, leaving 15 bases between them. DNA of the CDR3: TGTGCCAGCAGTACCCAGACAGTCCTCGGCTACACCTTC. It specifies CASSTQTVLGYTF.

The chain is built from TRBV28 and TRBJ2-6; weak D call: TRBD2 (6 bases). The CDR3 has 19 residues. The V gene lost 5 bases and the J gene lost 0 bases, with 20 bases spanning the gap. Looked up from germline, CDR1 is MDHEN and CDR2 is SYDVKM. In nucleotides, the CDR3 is TGTGCCAGCAGTCGGACTATGAAGGTCCCTCTCTCTGGGGCCAACGTCCTGACTTTC. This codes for CASSRTMKVPLSGANVLTF.

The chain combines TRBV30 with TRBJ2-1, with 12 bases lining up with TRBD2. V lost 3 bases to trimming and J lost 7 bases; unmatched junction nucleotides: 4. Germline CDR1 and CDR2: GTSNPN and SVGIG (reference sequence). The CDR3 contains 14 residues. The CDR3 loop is CAWSGLAGWNEQFF. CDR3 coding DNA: TGTGCCTGGAGCGGACTAGCGGGATGGAATGAGCAGTTCTTC.

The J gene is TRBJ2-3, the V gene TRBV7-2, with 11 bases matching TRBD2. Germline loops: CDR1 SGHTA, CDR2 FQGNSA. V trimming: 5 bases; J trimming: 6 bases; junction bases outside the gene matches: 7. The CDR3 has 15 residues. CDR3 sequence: CASSPISGGEDTQYF. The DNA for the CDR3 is TGTGCCAGCAGCCCCATTAGCGGGGGGGAGGATACGCAGTATTTT.

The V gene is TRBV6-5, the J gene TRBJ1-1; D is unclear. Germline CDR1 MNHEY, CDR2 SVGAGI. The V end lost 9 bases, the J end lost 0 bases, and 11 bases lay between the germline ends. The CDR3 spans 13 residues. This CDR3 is CASPDGVNTEAFF. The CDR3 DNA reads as TGTGCCAGTCCCGACGGAGTGAACACTGAAGCTTTCTTT.

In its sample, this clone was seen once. For the CDR3, the DNA is TGTGCCAGCACCCATAGAGCGGGGGAGCAGTACTTC. Amino acid sequence: CASTHRAGEQYF. The genes are TRBV7-8 and TRBJ2-7, with 7 positions matching TRBD2. V trimming: 7 bases; J trimming: 7 bases; junction bases outside the gene matches: 7. The germline gives CDR1 SGHVS, CDR2 FQNEAQ. This CDR3 has 12 residues.

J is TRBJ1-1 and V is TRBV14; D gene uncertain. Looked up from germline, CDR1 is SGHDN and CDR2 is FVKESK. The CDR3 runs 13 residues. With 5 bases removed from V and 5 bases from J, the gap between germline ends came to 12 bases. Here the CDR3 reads CASSSNPKTEAFF. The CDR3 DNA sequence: TGTGCCAGCAGCTCAAACCCAAAAACTGAAGCTTTCTTT.

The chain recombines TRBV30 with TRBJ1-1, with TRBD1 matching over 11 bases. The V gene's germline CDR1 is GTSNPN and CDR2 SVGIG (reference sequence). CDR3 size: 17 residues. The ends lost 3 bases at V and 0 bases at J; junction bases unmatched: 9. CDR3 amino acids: CAWRDRRDRGMNTEAFF. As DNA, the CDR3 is TGTGCCTGGAGGGACCGGAGGGACAGGGGGATGAACACTGAAGCTTTCTTT. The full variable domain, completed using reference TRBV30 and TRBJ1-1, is SQTIHQWPATLVQPVGSPLSLECTVEGTSNPNLYWYRQAAGRGLQLLFYSVGIGQISSEVPQNLSASRPQDRQFILSSKKLLLSDSGFYLCAWRDRRDRGMNTEAFFGQGTRLTVV.

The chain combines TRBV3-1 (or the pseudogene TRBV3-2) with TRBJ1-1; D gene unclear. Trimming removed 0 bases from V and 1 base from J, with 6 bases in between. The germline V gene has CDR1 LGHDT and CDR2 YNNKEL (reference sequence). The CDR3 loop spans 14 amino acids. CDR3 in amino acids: CASSQDRRNTEAFF. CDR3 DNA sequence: TGTGCCAGCAGCCAAGACCGGAGGAACACTGAAGCTTTCTTT.

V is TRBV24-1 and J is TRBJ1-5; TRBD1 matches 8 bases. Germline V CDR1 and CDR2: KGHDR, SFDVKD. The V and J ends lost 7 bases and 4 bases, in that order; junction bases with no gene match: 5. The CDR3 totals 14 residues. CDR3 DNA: TGTGCCACCAGCGACAGGGGTGGTAATCAGCCCCAGCATTTT. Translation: CATSDRGGNQPQHF.

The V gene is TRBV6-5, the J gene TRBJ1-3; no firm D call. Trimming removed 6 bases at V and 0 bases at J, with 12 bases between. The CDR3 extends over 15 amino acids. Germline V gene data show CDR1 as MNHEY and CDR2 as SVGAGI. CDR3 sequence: CASRLGQISGNTIYF. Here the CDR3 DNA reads TGTGCCAGCAGATTGGGTCAGATCTCTGGAAACACCATATATTTT.

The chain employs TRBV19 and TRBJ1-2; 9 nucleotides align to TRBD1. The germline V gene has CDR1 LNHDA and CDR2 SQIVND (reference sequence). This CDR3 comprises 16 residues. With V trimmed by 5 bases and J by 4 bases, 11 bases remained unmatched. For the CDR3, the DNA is TGTGCCAGTAGTTCGGGACAGGGATCGGGTTTCTATGGCTACACCTTC. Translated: CASSSGQGSGFYGYTF.

The CDR3 loop reads CASSIRGLTPYNEQFF. The CDR3 nucleotides are TGTGCCAGTAGTATTCGAGGCCTAACCCCCTACAATGAGCAGTTCTTC. The chain uses TRBV19 and TRBJ2-1, with D uncertain. Germline-derived CDR1 and CDR2 are LNHDA and SQIVND (reference sequence). The germline V and J ends were trimmed by 3 bases and 2 bases, with 14 bases remaining between them. This CDR3 has 16 residues.

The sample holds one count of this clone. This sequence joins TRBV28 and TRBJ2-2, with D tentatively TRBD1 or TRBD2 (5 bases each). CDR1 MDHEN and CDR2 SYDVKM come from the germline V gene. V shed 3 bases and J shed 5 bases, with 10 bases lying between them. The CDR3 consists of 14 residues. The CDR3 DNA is TGTGCCAGCAGTTTCCGAGGGGCGACCGGGGAGCTGTTTTTT. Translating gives CASSFRGATGELFF.

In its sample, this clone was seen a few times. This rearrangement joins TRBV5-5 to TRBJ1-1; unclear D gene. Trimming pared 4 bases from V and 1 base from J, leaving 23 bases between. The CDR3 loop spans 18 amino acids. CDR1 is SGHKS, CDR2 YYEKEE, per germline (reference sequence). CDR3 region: CASSAWGPGSWGNTEAFF. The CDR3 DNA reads TGTGCCAGCAGCGCCTGGGGTCCGGGCTCCTGGGGGAACACTGAAGCTTTCTTT.

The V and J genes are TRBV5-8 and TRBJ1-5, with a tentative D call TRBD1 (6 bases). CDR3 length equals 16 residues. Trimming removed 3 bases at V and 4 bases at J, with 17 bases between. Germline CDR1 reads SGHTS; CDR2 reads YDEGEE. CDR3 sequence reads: CASSYHGTSGNQPQHF. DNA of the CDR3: TGTGCCAGCAGCTATCATGGGACATCGGGGAATCAGCCCCAGCATTTT. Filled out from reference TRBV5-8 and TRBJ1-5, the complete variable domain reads EAGVTQSPTHLIKTRGQQATLRCSPISGHTSVYWYQQALGLGLQFLLWYDEGEERNRGNFPPRFSGRQFPNYSSELNVNALELEDSALYLCASSYHGTSGNQPQHFGDGTRLSIL.

CDR3 amino acids: CASSFRGYGSPLHF. CDR3 DNA sequence: TGTGCCAGCAGCTTTCGAGGATATGGATCACCCCTCCACTTT. The chain couples TRBV14 to TRBJ1-6; D ambiguous. The CDR3 covers 14 residues. With 5 bases removed from V and 10 bases from J, the gap between germline ends came to 15 bases. Germline V gene lookup returns CDR1 SGHDN and CDR2 FVKESK.

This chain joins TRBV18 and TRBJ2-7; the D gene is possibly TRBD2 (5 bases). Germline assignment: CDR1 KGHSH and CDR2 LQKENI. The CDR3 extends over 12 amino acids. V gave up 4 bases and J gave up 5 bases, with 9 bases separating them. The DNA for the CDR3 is TGTGCCAGCTCACTCACTAGGGACGAGCAGTACTTC. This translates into CASSLTRDEQYF.

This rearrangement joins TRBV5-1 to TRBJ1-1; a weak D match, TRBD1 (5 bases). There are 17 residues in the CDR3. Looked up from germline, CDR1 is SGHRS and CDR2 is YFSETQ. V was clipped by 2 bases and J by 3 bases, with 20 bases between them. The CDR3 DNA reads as TGCGCCAGCAGCTTCGGGTTGGGGGGACTTCGGGACACTGAAGCTTTCTTT. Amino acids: CASSFGLGGLRDTEAFF.

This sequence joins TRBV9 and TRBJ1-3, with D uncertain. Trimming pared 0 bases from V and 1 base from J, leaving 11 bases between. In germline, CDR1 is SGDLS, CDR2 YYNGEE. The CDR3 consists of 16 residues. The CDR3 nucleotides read TGTGCCAGCAGCGTAGGGGAGATAAGGTCTGGAAACACCATATATTTT. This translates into CASSVGEIRSGNTIYF.

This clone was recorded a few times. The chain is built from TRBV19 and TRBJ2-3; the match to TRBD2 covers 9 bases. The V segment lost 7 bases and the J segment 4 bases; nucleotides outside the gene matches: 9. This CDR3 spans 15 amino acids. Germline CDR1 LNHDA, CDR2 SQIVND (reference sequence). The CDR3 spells CASTLGGRAADTQYF. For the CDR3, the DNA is TGTGCCAGTACTCTCGGCGGGAGGGCCGCAGATACGCAGTATTTT. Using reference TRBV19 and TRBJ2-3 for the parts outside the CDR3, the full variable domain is DGGITQSPKYLFRKEGQNVTLSCEQNLNHDAMYWYRQDPGQGLRLIYYSQIVNDFQKGDIAEGYSVSREKKESFPLTVTSAQKNPTAFYLCASTLGGRAADTQYFGPGTRLTVL.

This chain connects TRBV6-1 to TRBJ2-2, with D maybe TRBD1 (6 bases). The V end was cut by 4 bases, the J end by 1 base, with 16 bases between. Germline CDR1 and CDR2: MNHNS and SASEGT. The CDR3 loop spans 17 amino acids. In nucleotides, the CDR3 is TGTGCCAGCAGTGCCCCTTGGGGGCAGGGGAACACCGGGGAGCTGTTTTTT. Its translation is CASSAPWGQGNTGELFF.

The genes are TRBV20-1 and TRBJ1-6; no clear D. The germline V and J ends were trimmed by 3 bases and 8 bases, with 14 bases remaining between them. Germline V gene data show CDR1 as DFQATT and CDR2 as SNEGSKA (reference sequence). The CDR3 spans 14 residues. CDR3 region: CSASMRTPHSPLHF. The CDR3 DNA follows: TGCAGTGCTAGTATGCGCACACCCCATTCACCCCTCCACTTT.

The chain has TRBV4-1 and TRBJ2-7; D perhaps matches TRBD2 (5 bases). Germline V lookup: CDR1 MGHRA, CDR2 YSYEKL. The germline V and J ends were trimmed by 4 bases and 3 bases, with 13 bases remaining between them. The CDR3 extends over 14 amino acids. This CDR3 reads CASSPGRDHYEQYF. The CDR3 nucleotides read TGCGCCAGCAGCCCTGGACGGGATCACTACGAGCAGTACTTC.

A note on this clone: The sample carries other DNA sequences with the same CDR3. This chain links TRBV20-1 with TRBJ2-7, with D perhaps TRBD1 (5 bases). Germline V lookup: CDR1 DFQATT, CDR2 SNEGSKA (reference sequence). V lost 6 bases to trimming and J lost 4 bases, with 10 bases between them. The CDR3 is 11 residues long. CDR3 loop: CSATDRYEQYF. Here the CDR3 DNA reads TGCAGTGCCACAGACAGATACGAGCAGTACTTC.